The clone carrying this TCR beta chain has a handful of counts. Its specificity is unknown. TCRdb's table, derived via immunoSEQ multiplex PCR, lists solely in-frame clones and lacks some. The sample gives about 100,000 clones, around 87% of which show up once; 4% to 4.5% is in the top ten. These data originate in a study of T cell responses to AZD1222 COVID-19 vaccine. General study points: After the peak T cell response, and only then, were repertoires sampled. Baseline seropositivity occurred in only 5 or 6 AZD1222 recipients. Breadth and depth of Spike-specific TCRs rose after two AZD1222 doses. Clonal diversity may have been underestimated, and the donors were mostly white British, with more females than males.

Germline CDR1 is SGHNT and CDR2 is YENEEA. The CDR3 is made up of 13 amino acids. V lost 2 bases to trimming and J lost 9 bases, with 11 bases between them. Sequenced material: peripheral blood, taken on day 0 of MenACWY control vaccination. This rearrangement joins TRBV11-3 to TRBJ2-1, with D perhaps matching TRBD2 (5 bases). The receptor was derived from an adult in good health. For the CDR3, the DNA is TGTGCCAGCAGCTTAATCGGGATGGGTGAGCAGTTCTTC. It specifies CASSLIGMGEQFF.